The 17 T cell receptor beta chains listed next were all sequenced from one sample in a study of identical twins. TCRdb passed the 5' RACE reads through MiXCR, listing each CDR3 protein once. Here the sample spans about 190,000 distinct CDR3 sequences, about a sixth being singletons. This same sample was also taken into another study, of T cells expressing NK-cell markers.

The material sequenced was CD8+ T cells sorted from blood. These receptors came from a woman under 30 in good health.

Only a few counts were recorded for this clonotype. This rearrangement joins TRBV6-2 or TRBV6-3 to TRBJ2-7, with D hard to call. CDR1 is MNHEY, CDR2 SVGEGT, per germline. The CDR3 runs to 11 residues. V was pared by 2 bases and J by 9 bases, with 8 bases between. The DNA of the CDR3 is TGTGCCAGCAGTTACGGACCCGGGCAGTACTTC. Translating it yields CASSYGPGQYF.

This clonotype was detected a few times. The chain is built from TRBV5-6 and TRBJ1-5, with D perhaps matching TRBD1 (5 bases). Trimming removed 4 bases from V and 5 bases from J, with 10 bases in between. Germline V gene sequence: CDR1 SGHDT, CDR2 YYEEEE. The CDR3 contains 13 residues. The DNA for the CDR3 is TGTGCCAGCAGCCCCGGGACGTATCAGCCCCAGCATTTT. This gives the protein CASSPGTYQPQHF.

This clonotype was picked up a small number of times. The chain joins TRBV4-3 to TRBJ2-1, with 10 nucleotides matching TRBD1. Germline V gene data show CDR1 as LGHNA and CDR2 as YSLEER. Trimming at V came to 4 bases and at J to 6 bases, leaving 12 bases not matched to a gene. The CDR3 length is 17 residues. The CDR3 nucleotides are TGCGCCAGCAGCCCAGCCGGGACAGGGGATGGGCTCAATGAGCAGTTCTTC. It is translated as CASSPAGTGDGLNEQFF.

This clonotype showed up just a few times. The genes are TRBV27 and TRBJ2-1, with 7 bases lining up with TRBD2. V dropped 2 bases and J dropped 3; count of bases not matched to a gene: 16. This CDR3 is built from 19 residues. Germline CDR1 reads MNHEY; CDR2 reads SMNVEV (reference sequence). CDR3: CASSLHLSWGEGFYNEQFF. Here the CDR3 DNA reads TGTGCCAGCAGTTTACATCTGAGTTGGGGGGAGGGTTTCTACAATGAGCAGTTCTTC.

This clonotype was seen a few times. The gene calls are TRBV7-8 and TRBJ2-3, with D unclear. The CDR3 length is 14 residues. Trimming took off 5 bases at V and 0 bases at J, with 9 bases between the two ends. Germline CDR1 and CDR2: SGHVS and FQNEAQ. CDR3 sequence (DNA): TGTGCCAGCAGCCCGCATGCGAGCACAGATACGCAGTATTTT. Protein: CASSPHASTDTQYF.

The genes are TRBV13 and TRBJ1-5, with D unresolved. The CDR3 runs to 13 residues. Per the germline V gene, CDR1 is PRHDT and CDR2 is FYEKMQ (reference sequence). The germline V and J ends were trimmed by 0 bases and 9 bases, with 9 bases remaining between them. The CDR3 protein is CASSLGRSGPQHF. CDR3 DNA sequence: TGTGCCAGCAGCTTAGGTCGGAGTGGGCCCCAGCATTTT.

The rearrangement links TRBV7-8 to TRBJ2-7; 7 positions agree with TRBD2. V shed 4 bases, J shed 2 bases, and the junction held 8 bases outside the gene matches. This CDR3 region has 15 residues. Germline CDR1 reads SGHVS; CDR2 reads FQNEAQ. Here the CDR3 DNA reads TGTGCCAGCAGCTGGAGCGGGGCGTTCACCTACGAGCAGTACTTC. Translated: CASSWSGAFTYEQYF.

V and J are TRBV4-3 and TRBJ1-1; no clear D. The CDR3 totals 15 residues. Trimming removed 0 bases from V and 10 bases from J, with 18 bases in between. Germline lookup yields CDR1 LGHNA and CDR2 YSLEER. CDR3 sequence reads: CASSQDFQSYKVAFF. The CDR3 DNA reads TGCGCCAGCAGCCAAGATTTTCAGTCCTATAAGGTAGCTTTCTTT.

The V gene is TRBV12-3 or TRBV12-4, the J gene TRBJ1-1; D is uncertain. The V end was cut by 3 bases, the J end by 3 bases, with 8 bases between. This CDR3 region has 13 residues. CDR3 nucleotide sequence: TGTGCCAGCAGTTTTAGGCGGGACACTGAAGCTTTCTTT. This gives the protein CASSFRRDTEAFF.

The rearrangement joins TRBV5-6 to TRBJ1-1, with D tentatively TRBD1 (5 bases). V was clipped by 1 base and J by 6 bases, with 7 bases between them. CDR1 is SGHDT and CDR2 is YYEEEE in the germline V gene. CDR3 length: 12 residues. In DNA, the CDR3 is TGTGCCAGCAGCTTGCCGACAGCTGAAGCTTTCTTT. Translated: CASSLPTAEAFF.

This clonotype was counted only a few times. V gene TRBV20-1 combines with J gene TRBJ1-4; D not resolved. V was shortened by 6 bases and J by 0 bases, with 14 bases between the two germline ends. The CDR3 extends over 15 amino acids. CDR1 DFQATT and CDR2 SNEGSKA come from the germline V gene (reference sequence). The CDR3 DNA sequence: TGCAGTGCCGGGGATAGGTTTGCAACTAATGAAAAACTGTTTTTT. Amino acid sequence: CSAGDRFATNEKLFF.

This clonotype was found many times. The genes are TRBV9 and TRBJ2-2, with 7 bases that match TRBD2. CDR1 and CDR2 (germline): SGDLS, YYNGEE. Germline trimming cut 3 bases from V and 4 bases from J; bases unmatched to any gene: 15. This CDR3 spans 18 amino acids. This CDR3 reads CASSDPGLRTGGTGELFF. For the CDR3, the DNA is TGTGCCAGCAGCGATCCGGGCCTTAGGACGGGGGGCACCGGGGAGCTGTTTTTT.

This clonotype turned up a few times. This rearrangement joins TRBV20-1 to TRBJ2-1, with TRBD1 as a possible D gene (5 bases). V lost 3 bases, J lost 8 bases, and 26 bases lay in between. This CDR3 has 17 residues. CDR1 is DFQATT and CDR2 is SNEGSKA in the germline V gene (reference sequence). The CDR3 sequence is CSASEFDSLLKGDEQFF. As DNA, the CDR3 is TGCAGTGCTAGCGAATTCGACAGTCTCTTGAAGGGTGATGAGCAGTTCTTC.

This clonotype was found a few times. The chain has TRBV27 and TRBJ2-7; 7 nucleotides agree with TRBD1. V shed 5 bases and J 4 bases; nucleotides not matched to a gene: 2. The CDR3 covers 12 residues. CDR1 and CDR2 from the germline V gene are MNHEY and SMNVEV (reference sequence). The CDR3 loop reads CASSNRGYEQYF. For the CDR3, the DNA is TGTGCCAGCAGTAACAGGGGATACGAGCAGTACTTC.

This clonotype has only a few counts. The genes are TRBV19 and TRBJ1-2; D remains ambiguous. V gave up 11 bases and J gave up 0 bases, with 10 bases separating them. The germline gives CDR1 LNHDA, CDR2 SQIVND (reference sequence). The CDR3 length is 12 residues. Here the CDR3 reads CASRSPNYGYTF. The CDR3 nucleotides are TGTGCCTCAAGGTCCCCTAACTATGGCTACACCTTC.

This clonotype has only a few counts. This chain links TRBV14 with TRBJ2-5, with D perhaps TRBD1 (6 bases). The CDR3 has 17 amino acids. CDR1 SGHDN and CDR2 FVKESK come from the germline V gene. Trimming pared 2 bases from V and 3 bases from J, leaving 19 bases between. The CDR3 DNA reads TGTGCCAGCAGCCAAACACCCCCCTGGGACAAAGAAGAGACCCAGTACTTC. Residues: CASSQTPPWDKEETQYF.

This clonotype was observed a handful of times. The rearrangement uses TRBV12-5 and TRBJ2-7, with D unclear. The V gene lost 1 base and the J gene lost 9 bases, with 10 bases spanning the gap. Germline lookup yields CDR1 LGHNT and CDR2 FRNRAP. The CDR3 length is 12 residues. The CDR3 coding sequence is TGTGCTAGTGGTTTGGCCTCGCACCCGCAGTACTTC. Translation: CASGLASHPQYF.